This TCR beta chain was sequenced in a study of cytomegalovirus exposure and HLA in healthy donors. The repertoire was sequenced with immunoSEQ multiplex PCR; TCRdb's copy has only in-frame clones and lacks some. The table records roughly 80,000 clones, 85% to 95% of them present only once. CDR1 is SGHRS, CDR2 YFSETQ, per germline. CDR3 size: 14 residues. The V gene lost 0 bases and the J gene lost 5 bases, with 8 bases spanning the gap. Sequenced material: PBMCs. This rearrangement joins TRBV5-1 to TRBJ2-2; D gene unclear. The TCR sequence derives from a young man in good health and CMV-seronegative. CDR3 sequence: CASSLAQVTGELFF. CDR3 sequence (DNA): TGCGCCAGCAGCTTGGCGCAGGTGACCGGGGAGCTGTTTTTT.